The clone carrying this T cell receptor beta chain was recorded only once. Authors' analysis steps: Estimated nucleated cell counts came from reference gene primer amplification. The data were produced by immunoSEQ multiplex PCR, yet TCRdb's version contains in-frame clones alone and is incomplete. Clone size and V and J calls were adopted from that table, with D and trimming inferred from the DNA. Here the sample spans approximately 89,000 clones, around 85% being singletons. The sample belongs to a study of blood T cell repertoires in COVID-19. Study in general: Some COVID-19 samples were acute and others convalescent; all came from the United States, Italy and Spain. The analysed material was cDNA or gDNA that came from T cells, B-cell-depleted T cells, or PBMCs.

The CDR3 has 21 amino acids. Per germline, CDR1 LNHNV and CDR2 YYDKDF (reference sequence). V was clipped by 0 bases and J by 2 bases; unmatched bases: 19. This clonotype was obtained from a woman aged 65 to 85 with acute or convalescent COVID-19. V is TRBV15 and J is TRBJ2-5, with 9 bases lining up with TRBD2. Sequenced sample: peripheral blood. As DNA, the CDR3 is TGTGCCACCAGCAGAGATAAGTATCTAGCGGGGTTCGACCCCGTTCAAGAGACCCAGTACTTC. Translating it yields CATSRDKYLAGFDPVQETQYF.